These 13 T cell receptor beta chains originate from one sample sequenced in a study of T-cell reconstitution after alpha-beta-depleted transplantation in children. A TCRbeta library incorporating unique molecular identifiers was prepared. TCRdb fed the PCR reads into MiXCR, producing one record per CDR3 protein. This sample has 200,000 to 250,000 distinct CDR3 sequences, with around 12% found just once. The specimen comprised PBMCs from the stem cell graft donor, sampled from the stem cell graft. Receptor source: a human donor who donated a stem cell graft to a child with acute lymphoblastic leukemia.

The chain recombines TRBV24-1 with TRBJ2-1; TRBD2 matches 10 bases. After removal of 7 bases from V and 5 bases from J, the junction contained 7 bases not matched to a gene. CDR1 is KGHDR and CDR2 is SFDVKD in the germline V gene. This CDR3 contains 15 residues. CDR3 sequence (DNA): TGTGCCACCAGACCGGGACTAGCGCCCGACAATGAGCAGTTCTTC. As protein: CATRPGLAPDNEQFF.

This clonotype appeared many times. The chain recombines TRBV4-3 with TRBJ2-7, with TRBD1 matching over 11 bases. CDR3 length: 15 residues. CDR1 LGHNA and CDR2 YSLEER come from the germline V gene. The J segment lost 5 bases and the V segment lost 4 bases, leaving 7 bases of the junction unmatched. The CDR3 nucleotides are TGCGCCAGCAGCCCGGGGACAGGGGGTCTCAACGAGCAGTACTTC. Protein: CASSPGTGGLNEQYF.

Ten or more counts support this clonotype. The chain links TRBV20-1 to TRBJ2-2; the match to TRBD2 covers 11 bases. Losses at the gene ends were 5 bases for V and 8 bases for J; bases not matched to a gene: 4. This CDR3 comprises 13 residues. Looked up from germline, CDR1 is DFQATT and CDR2 is SNEGSKA (reference sequence). The CDR3 DNA sequence: TGCAGTGCTGAAAGACTAGCGGGAGGGGAGCTGTTTTTT. It yields the protein CSAERLAGGELFF.

This clonotype was seen many times. The chain recombines TRBV29-1 with TRBJ2-7, with TRBD2 matching 7 bases. The CDR3 loop spans 12 amino acids. J gave up 8 bases and V 2 bases, and 6 bases lay outside the gene matches. Germline V gives CDR1 SQVTM, CDR2 ANQGSEA. CDR3 nucleotides: TGCAGCGTTGAAAAGGCGGGAGCAAAGCAGTACTTC. This gives the protein CSVEKAGAKQYF.

This clonotype was counted ten times or more. CDR3 sequence (DNA): TGTGCCAGCAGCTTAAGGACAGTTAGCTACGAGCAGTACTTC. Translation: CASSLRTVSYEQYF. The V and J genes are TRBV7-8 and TRBJ2-7, with D possibly being TRBD1 (6 bases). Germline assignment: CDR1 SGHVS and CDR2 FQNEAQ. CDR3 length: 14 residues. V gave up 2 bases and J gave up 3 bases, with 11 bases separating them.

This clonotype showed up many times. The chain carries TRBV5-1 and TRBJ2-1; 13 nucleotides match TRBD2. The CDR3 is 18 residues long. Looked up from germline, CDR1 is SGHRS and CDR2 is YFSETQ. V dropped 4 bases and J dropped 9; count of bases not matched to a gene: 16. CDR3 residues: CASSLSYGTSGVPSEQFF. Written as DNA, the CDR3 is TGCGCCAGCAGCCTCTCTTACGGGACTAGCGGGGTTCCTAGTGAGCAGTTCTTC. Filled out from reference TRBV5-1 and TRBJ2-1, the complete variable domain reads KAGVTQTPRYLIKTRGQQVTLSCSPISGHRSVSWYQQTPGQGLQFLFEYFSETQRNKGNFPGRFSGRQFSNSRSEMNVSTLELGDSALYLCASSLSYGTSGVPSEQFFGPGTRLTVL.

This clonotype was counted at least ten times. This chain connects TRBV20-1 to TRBJ2-7; D unresolved. The length of the CDR3 is 13 residues. Per the germline V gene, CDR1 is DFQATT and CDR2 is SNEGSKA (reference sequence). The V end lost 4 bases, the J end lost 4 bases, and 14 bases lay between the germline ends. CDR3 in DNA: TGCAGTGCTAAGGCTACAGCCCCTTACGAGCAGTACTTC. It specifies CSAKATAPYEQYF.

About this clonotype itself: One base away lies a much larger clone, so this may be a sequencing read error. This rearrangement joins TRBV12-3 or TRBV12-4 to TRBJ2-7; the D gene is possibly TRBD2 (5 bases). The V gene lost 5 bases and the J gene lost 5 bases, with 16 bases spanning the gap. This CDR3 has 14 residues. The CDR3 coding sequence is TGTGCCAGCAGTCTCGGCGGGTTGGCGGACGAGCAGTACTTC. Its protein is CASSLGGLADEQYF.

This clonotype has ten or more counts. V is TRBV19 and J is TRBJ2-4; D unresolved. This CDR3 region has 12 residues. Germline lookup yields CDR1 LNHDA and CDR2 SQIVND (reference sequence). V was clipped by 3 bases and J by 3 bases, with 3 bases between them. The CDR3, as DNA: TGTGCCAGTAGTATCCGCAAAAACATTCAGTACTTC. This translates into CASSIRKNIQYF.

The genes are TRBV7-2 and TRBJ1-6; D gene uncertain. The V gene's germline CDR1 is SGHTA and CDR2 FQGNSA. Trimming left V 2 bases short and J 6 bases short, with 11 bases between. CDR3 size: 15 residues. In nucleotides, the CDR3 is TGTGCCAGCAGCTTAAGCACGCAGAGTAATTCACCCCTCCACTTT. The encoded protein is CASSLSTQSNSPLHF. Looking up the rest from reference TRBV7-2 and TRBJ1-6 gives the full variable domain: GAGVSQSPSNKVTEKGKDVELRCDPISGHTALYWYRQSLGQGLEFLIYFQGNSAPDKSGLPSDRFSAERTGGSVSTLTIQRTQQEDSAVYLCASSLSTQSNSPLHFGNGTRLTVT.

This clonotype was seen repeatedly, ten times or more. The chain combines TRBV7-9 with TRBJ2-3, with 12 nucleotides matching TRBD2. Trimming at V came to 4 bases and at J to 6 bases, leaving 5 bases not matched to a gene. CDR1 is SEHNR, CDR2 FQNEAQ, per germline (reference sequence). This CDR3 is 15 amino acids long. The CDR3 bases are TGTGCCAGCAGCTCGACTAGCGGGAGATCGGATACGCAGTATTTT. Its protein is CASSSTSGRSDTQYF.

This clonotype was seen repeatedly, ten times or more. The rearrangement links TRBV4-3 to TRBJ2-1; 8 bases match TRBD2. The germline V gene encodes CDR1 LGHNA and CDR2 YSLEER. The length of the CDR3 is 14 residues. Unmatched junction bases numbered 11, after V lost 6 bases and J lost 10 bases. CDR3 residues: CASSPRTSGSEQFF. DNA of the CDR3: TGCGCCAGCAGTCCGAGAACTAGCGGTAGCGAGCAGTTCTTC.

For the CDR3, the DNA is TGTGCCAGCAGCTCCCTTAGCGGGAGGGCAGGAGATACGCAGTATTTT. Its protein product is CASSSLSGRAGDTQYF. The V and J genes are TRBV7-2 and TRBJ2-3, with 11 bases aligning to TRBD2. Germline values: CDR1 SGHTA, CDR2 FQGNSA. This CDR3 is built from 16 residues. With 4 bases clipped from V and 5 bases from J, the junction kept 8 bases outside the gene matches.